The 3 T cell receptor beta chains below come from one sample, sequenced in a study of cytomegalovirus exposure and HLA in healthy donors. PCR employed 60 Vbeta and 13 Jbeta primers. The protocol was immunoSEQ multiplex PCR, while the TCRdb copy is restricted to in-frame clones and leaves out a portion. The data hold 140,000 or so clones, with approximately 82% observed a single time. The material sequenced was PBMCs. Every receptor here comes from a woman aged 55-70 years in good health and CMV-seropositive.

This clone appeared many times. CDR3 bases: TGCGCCAGCAGCCAACTGGGGGGGGCTAATGAAAAACTGTTTTTT. Protein sequence: CASSQLGGANEKLFF. The gene calls are TRBV4-1 and TRBJ1-4; the D gene is possibly TRBD1 (5 bases). V lost 2 bases, J lost 3 bases, and 10 bases lay in between. Germline CDR1 and CDR2: MGHRA and YSYEKL. The CDR3 is 15 residues long.

V is TRBV19 and J is TRBJ1-5; maybe TRBD1 (5 bases). The CDR3 runs 15 residues. Trimming stripped 3 bases from V and 3 bases from J, with 12 bases between. CDR1 is LNHDA, CDR2 SQIVND, per germline (reference sequence). The CDR3 region has the DNA TGTGCCAGTAGTATTTCAGGGAAGGTCAATCAGCCCCAGCATTTT. Protein product: CASSISGKVNQPQHF.

The chain joins TRBV11-2 to TRBJ2-5, with TRBD2 as a possible D gene (7 bases). Deletions cut 5 bases from V and 0 bases from J, with 13 bases between. The length of the CDR3 is 15 residues. Germline lookup yields CDR1 SGHAT and CDR2 FQNNGV. CDR3 protein: CASSPGGQNQETQYF. The CDR3 DNA is TGTGCCAGCAGCCCCGGGGGGCAAAACCAAGAGACCCAGTACTTC.